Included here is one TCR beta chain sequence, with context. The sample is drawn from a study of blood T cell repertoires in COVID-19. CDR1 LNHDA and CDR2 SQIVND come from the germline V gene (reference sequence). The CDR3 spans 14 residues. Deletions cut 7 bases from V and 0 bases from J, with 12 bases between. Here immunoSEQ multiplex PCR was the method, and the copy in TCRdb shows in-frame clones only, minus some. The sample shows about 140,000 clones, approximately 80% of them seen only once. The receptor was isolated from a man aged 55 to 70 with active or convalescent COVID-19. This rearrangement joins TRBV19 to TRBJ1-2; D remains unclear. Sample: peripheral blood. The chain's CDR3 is CASKEQNPNYGYTF. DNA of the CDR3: TGTGCCAGTAAAGAACAGAACCCTAACTATGGCTACACCTTC.